The 15 T cell receptor beta chains reported below all come from one sample, sequenced in a study of blood T cells in healthy people across ages. Primers used in a second PCR of about 7 to 12 cycles were a sample-barcoded 5' primer and a J-beta primer mix. MiXCR, applied by TCRdb to the 5' RACE reads, yields one record per CDR3 protein. The table has hundreds of thousands of distinct CDR3 sequences, approximately 30% seen once. The sequencing sample was made of blood. Source of these receptors: an elderly woman in good health.

The rearrangement uses TRBV5-1 and TRBJ1-3; D gene uncertain. Trimming left V 10 bases short and J 0 bases short, with 14 bases between. CDR1 is SGHRS, CDR2 YFSETQ, per germline. CDR3 size: 14 residues. CDR3 loop: CARAGSSSGNTIYF. Here the CDR3 DNA reads TGCGCCCGCGCAGGATCTAGCTCTGGAAACACCATATATTTT.

Concerning this clonotype itself: A much larger clonotype is one base distant, so this may be a read error. In nucleotides, the CDR3 is TGTGCCAGCAGTTTTGGAAACGGCTACAATGAGCAGGTCTTC. Protein sequence: CASSFGNGYNEQVF. The J gene is TRBJ2-1, the V gene TRBV6-5, with no clear D. The CDR3 extends over 14 amino acids. The germline CDR1 and CDR2 sequences are MNHEY and SVGAGI.

This clonotype came up many times. This chain uses TRBV12-3 or TRBV12-4 with TRBJ2-7, with TRBD1 matching over 7 bases. The CDR3 has 13 amino acids. V was pared by 4 bases and J by 5 bases, with 5 bases of the junction left unmatched. CDR3 coding DNA: TGTGCCAGCAGTTCCAGGGGGAGAGACGAGCAGTACTTC. It yields the protein CASSSRGRDEQYF.

The table lists this clonotype with many counts. The CDR3 region is CASSLAAFEGSSQETQYF. The CDR3 DNA sequence: TGTGCCAGCAGTTTAGCGGCATTTGAGGGGAGTAGTCAAGAGACCCAGTACTTC. The rearrangement links TRBV12-3 or TRBV12-4 to TRBJ2-5; D may be TRBD1 or TRBD2 (5 bases each). V gave up 0 bases and J gave up 2 bases, with 19 bases separating them. There are 18 residues in the CDR3.

This chain joins TRBV5-1 and TRBJ2-7, with TRBD1 identical over 9 bases. V was pared by 4 bases and J by 7 bases, with 9 bases of the junction left unmatched. CDR3 length: 14 residues. Germline lookup yields CDR1 SGHRS and CDR2 YFSETQ. The CDR3 sequence is CASSLDRGWNEQYF. CDR3 bases: TGCGCCAGCAGCCTGGACAGGGGTTGGAATGAGCAGTACTTC.

This clonotype was counted at least ten times. The CDR3 sequence is CASSQWAGSYEQYF. CDR3 DNA: TGTGCCAGCAGCCAATGGGCGGGGTCCTACGAGCAGTACTTC. The chain employs TRBV14 and TRBJ2-7; a weak D match, TRBD2 (6 bases). Per germline, CDR1 SGHDN and CDR2 FVKESK. Trimming cost V 2 bases and J 1 base, with 9 bases left between them. The CDR3 runs to 14 residues.

This clonotype was detected many times. This rearrangement joins TRBV28 to TRBJ2-1; tentative D call: TRBD2 (7 bases). The CDR3 spans 14 residues. V lost 7 bases, J lost 3 bases, and 13 bases lay in between. The germline V gene has CDR1 MDHEN and CDR2 SYDVKM. The CDR3 coding sequence is TGTGCCAGCATGGGCGGGGGCGACTACAATGAGCAGTTCTTC. This gives the protein CASMGGGDYNEQFF.

This rearrangement joins TRBV29-1 to TRBJ2-3; D is undetermined. With 7 bases removed from V and 4 bases from J, the gap between germline ends came to 9 bases. The CDR3 has 11 residues. In germline, CDR1 is SQVTM, CDR2 ANQGSEA. The CDR3: CSAFGADTQYF. As DNA, the CDR3 is TGCAGCGCCTTTGGGGCAGATACGCAGTATTTT.

This clonotype was observed a few times. This chain uses TRBV6-1 with TRBJ2-1; D could derive from TRBD1 or TRBD2 (6 bases each). Germline CDR1 is MNHNS and CDR2 is SASEGT. Trimming cost V 6 bases and J 8 bases, with 14 bases left between them. CDR3 size: 13 residues. CDR3 sequence: CASSYRRGDEQFF. In DNA form, the CDR3 reads TGTGCCAGCAGCTACAGAAGGGGGGATGAGCAGTTCTTC.

In its sample, this clonotype was seen many times. The rearrangement joins TRBV20-1 to TRBJ1-5; D unresolved. Germline V CDR1 and CDR2: DFQATT, SNEGSKA (reference sequence). The length of the CDR3 is 13 residues. Trimming cost V 0 bases and J 0 bases, with 3 bases left between them. The CDR3 here is CSARDHSNQPQHF. The CDR3 DNA reads as TGCAGTGCTAGAGATCATAGCAATCAGCCCCAGCATTTT.

A note on this clonotype: This may come from a read error, since a much larger clone is one base off. The chain links TRBV20-1 to TRBJ2-3; 9 positions agree with TRBD2. After removal of 6 bases from V and 8 bases from J, the junction contained 15 bases not matched to a gene. CDR3 size: 15 residues. CDR1 is DFQATT and CDR2 is SNEGSKA in the germline V gene (reference sequence). The chain's CDR3 is CSATVAGGRAGTQYF. The CDR3 DNA sequence: TGCAGTGCGACTGTGGCGGGGGGGAGGGCAGGTACGCAGTATTTT.

This clonotype was found a few times. The chain links TRBV7-6 to TRBJ2-1; the D gene is possibly TRBD1 (5 bases). The CDR3 contains 16 residues. V was clipped by 5 bases and J by 0 bases, with 14 bases between them. Germline V lookup: CDR1 SGHVS, CDR2 FNYEAQ. As DNA, the CDR3 is TGTGCCAGCAGCGACAGTCCAGGATCCTCCTACAATGAGCAGTTCTTC. As protein: CASSDSPGSSYNEQFF.

This chain links TRBV30 with TRBJ1-4; the D is unclear. Trimming took off 3 bases at V and 7 bases at J, with 18 bases between the two ends. The germline V gene has CDR1 GTSNPN and CDR2 SVGIG (reference sequence). The CDR3 loop spans 15 amino acids. CDR3 sequence reads: CAWSALLPVREKLFF. CDR3 DNA: TGTGCCTGGAGCGCCTTACTTCCTGTGCGTGAAAAACTGTTTTTT.

The chain recombines TRBV30 with TRBJ1-2, with D possibly matching TRBD1 (5 bases). V lost 0 bases to trimming and J lost 8 bases, with 22 bases between them. The CDR3 runs 16 residues. Germline assignment: CDR1 GTSNPN and CDR2 SVGIG (reference sequence). The CDR3 reads CAWSVLSRGRSGGYTF. The DNA of the CDR3 is TGTGCCTGGAGTGTACTGTCAAGGGGACGGAGTGGCGGCTACACCTTC. The full variable domain, completed using reference TRBV30 and TRBJ1-2, is SQTIHQWPATLVQPVGSPLSLECTVEGTSNPNLYWYRQAAGRGLQLLFYSVGIGQISSEVPQNLSASRPQDRQFILSSKKLLLSDSGFYLCAWSVLSRGRSGGYTFGSGTRLTVV.

In the case of this clonotype: This may be a read error, as it is one base from a much larger clone. This sequence joins TRBV3-1 and TRBJ1-2, with D perhaps TRBD1 (6 bases). The CDR3 extends over 16 amino acids. Germline V lookup: CDR1 LGHDT, CDR2 YNNKEL (reference sequence). The CDR3 DNA follows: TGTGCCAGCCGCCAAGTCCGGCAGGGGACGATCTATGGCTACACCTTC. Translation: CASRQVRQGTIYGYTF.